A selection of T cell receptor beta chains follows, all from one sample in a study of control samples from healthy donors and cancer patients. TCRdb keeps only in-frame clones here, not all; method: immunoSEQ multiplex PCR. The data show 150,000 to 200,000 clones, 90% seen once. Sample: blood. The receptors originated from a woman aged 50 to 65 in good health. Both conserved end residues are part of each CDR3. D genes are given only for firm matches. Clone size is shown for a subset of rows, as once, few, many or a class of expanded clone.

V gene: TRBV6-6; J gene: TRBJ2-1; CDR3 length: 11; D gene: NA; clone size: once; CDR3 protein: CASGTEGEQFF; CDR3 DNA: TGTGCCAGCGGAACAGAGGGTGAGCAGTTCTTC
V gene: TRBV7-2; J gene: TRBJ1-1; CDR3 length: 14; D gene: NA; clone size: NA; CDR3 protein: CASSLGPGDTEAFF; CDR3 DNA: TGTGCCAGCAGCTTAGGCCCTGGGGACACTGAAGCTTTCTTT
V gene: TRBV28; J gene: TRBJ1-6; CDR3 length: 14; D gene: NA; clone size: NA; CDR3 protein: CASSSDVWDSPLHF; CDR3 DNA: TGTGCCAGCAGTTCGGACGTGTGGGATTCACCCCTCCACTTT
V gene: TRBV6-4; J gene: TRBJ1-6; CDR3 length: 13; D gene: NA; clone size: NA; CDR3 protein: CASSDRNNSPLHF; CDR3 DNA: TGTGCCAGCAGTGATAGGAATAATTCACCCCTCCACTTT
V gene: TRBV7-9; J gene: TRBJ2-3; CDR3 length: 13; D gene: NA; clone size: NA; CDR3 protein: CASSIGTADTQYF; CDR3 DNA: TGTGCCAGCAGTATAGGGACGGCAGATACGCAGTATTTT
V gene: TRBV5-5; J gene: TRBJ1-5; CDR3 length: 14; D gene: NA; clone size: NA; CDR3 protein: CASSLEAHNQPQHF; CDR3 DNA: TGTGCCAGCAGCTTGGAGGCGCATAATCAGCCCCAGCATTTT
V gene: TRBV3-1/TRBV3-2; J gene: TRBJ1-6; CDR3 length: 14; D gene: NA; clone size: NA; CDR3 protein: CASSQAGYNSPLHF; CDR3 DNA: TGTGCCAGCAGCCAAGCAGGGTATAATTCACCCCTCCACTTT
V gene: TRBV7-9; J gene: TRBJ1-1; CDR3 length: 15; D gene: NA; clone size: NA; CDR3 protein: CASSLGGALGTEAFF; CDR3 DNA: TGTGCCAGCAGCTTAGGGGGGGCGTTGGGCACTGAAGCTTTCTTT
V gene: TRBV3-1/TRBV3-2; J gene: TRBJ2-7; CDR3 length: 15; D gene: NA; clone size: few; CDR3 protein: CASSPRTGGSHEQYF; CDR3 DNA: TGTGCCAGCAGCCCCCGGACAGGAGGGTCCCACGAGCAGTACTTC
V gene: TRBV6-2/TRBV6-3; J gene: TRBJ1-5; CDR3 length: 15; D gene: TRBD1; clone size: NA; CDR3 protein: CASSSSGGGDQPQHF; CDR3 DNA: TGTGCCAGCAGTTCATCAGGGGGCGGGGATCAGCCCCAGCATTTT
V gene: TRBV9; J gene: TRBJ2-7; CDR3 length: 13; D gene: NA; clone size: NA; CDR3 protein: CASSVGFTYEQYF; CDR3 DNA: TGTGCCAGCAGCGTGGGATTTACCTACGAGCAGTACTTC
V gene: TRBV11-1; J gene: TRBJ2-3; CDR3 length: 17; D gene: NA; clone size: NA; CDR3 protein: CASSLALFNRGADTQYF; CDR3 DNA: TGTGCCAGCAGCTTAGCGTTGTTTAATAGGGGCGCAGATACGCAGTATTTT
V gene: TRBV5-1; J gene: TRBJ1-5; CDR3 length: 14; D gene: NA; clone size: NA; CDR3 protein: CASSLGDPNQPQHF; CDR3 DNA: TGCGCCAGCAGCTTGGGGGATCCCAATCAGCCCCAGCATTTT
V gene: TRBV5-1; J gene: TRBJ2-7; CDR3 length: 13; D gene: NA; clone size: NA; CDR3 protein: CASSLEASYEQYF; CDR3 DNA: TGCGCCAGCAGCTTGGAGGCCTCCTACGAGCAGTACTTC
V gene: TRBV9; J gene: TRBJ1-5; CDR3 length: 14; D gene: NA; clone size: NA; CDR3 protein: CASSGRGLDQPQHF; CDR3 DNA: TGTGCCAGCAGCGGGCGGGGATTGGATCAGCCCCAGCATTTT
V gene: TRBV7-6; J gene: TRBJ1-2; CDR3 length: 13; D gene: NA; clone size: NA; CDR3 protein: CASSLVGGYGYTF; CDR3 DNA: TGTGCCAGCAGCTTAGTAGGGGGGTATGGCTACACCTTC
V gene: TRBV3-1/TRBV3-2; J gene: TRBJ1-2; CDR3 length: 13; D gene: NA; clone size: NA; CDR3 protein: CASSRPGREGYTF; CDR3 DNA: TGTGCCAGCAGCCGTCCGGGCCGGGAAGGCTACACCTTC
V gene: TRBV27; J gene: TRBJ1-1; CDR3 length: 16; D gene: NA; clone size: NA; CDR3 protein: CASSLNGWTLNTEAFF; CDR3 DNA: TGTGCCAGCAGTTTGAATGGGTGGACCTTGAACACTGAAGCTTTCTTT
V gene: TRBV5-1; J gene: TRBJ2-7; CDR3 length: 14; D gene: NA; clone size: NA; CDR3 protein: CASSSQQGPYEQYF; CDR3 DNA: TGCGCCAGCAGCTCCCAGCAGGGGCCCTACGAGCAGTACTTC
V gene: TRBV11-3; J gene: TRBJ1-6; CDR3 length: 16; D gene: NA; clone size: NA; CDR3 protein: CASSCLGAWNNFPLHF; CDR3 DNA: TGTGCCAGCAGCTGCCTGGGGGCCTGGAATAATTTCCCCCTCCACTTT
V gene: TRBV7-2; J gene: TRBJ1-3; CDR3 length: 15; D gene: NA; clone size: few; CDR3 protein: CASSLSKAVGNTIYF; CDR3 DNA: TGTGCCAGCAGCTTAAGTAAGGCCGTCGGAAACACCATATATTTT
V gene: TRBV2; J gene: TRBJ1-1; CDR3 length: 11; D gene: NA; clone size: NA; CDR3 protein: CASNKNTEAFF; CDR3 DNA: TGTGCCAGCAACAAGAACACTGAAGCTTTCTTT
V gene: TRBV7-2; J gene: TRBJ1-2; CDR3 length: 15; D gene: NA; clone size: NA; CDR3 protein: CASSQSVGGGYGYTF; CDR3 DNA: TGTGCCAGCAGCCAATCAGTCGGGGGAGGCTATGGCTACACCTTC
V gene: TRBV27; J gene: TRBJ1-3; CDR3 length: 17; D gene: NA; clone size: NA; CDR3 protein: CASSFVGPHRSGNTIYF; CDR3 DNA: TGTGCCAGCAGTTTTGTTGGCCCACACCGCTCTGGAAACACCATATATTTT
V gene: TRBV6-1; J gene: TRBJ1-4; CDR3 length: 14; D gene: NA; clone size: NA; CDR3 protein: CASSESVVNEKLFF; CDR3 DNA: TGTGCCAGCAGTGAATCGGTCGTTAATGAAAAACTGTTTTTT
V gene: TRBV6-1; J gene: TRBJ1-5; CDR3 length: 14; D gene: NA; clone size: NA; CDR3 protein: CASSEGPAGQPQHF; CDR3 DNA: TGTGCCAGCAGCGAAGGGCCCGCGGGTCAGCCCCAGCATTTT
V gene: TRBV6-5; J gene: TRBJ1-1; CDR3 length: 11; D gene: NA; clone size: NA; CDR3 protein: CASTGNTEAFF; CDR3 DNA: TGTGCCAGCACTGGTAACACTGAAGCTTTCTTT
V gene: TRBV9; J gene: TRBJ2-5; CDR3 length: 16; D gene: NA; clone size: NA; CDR3 protein: CASSVDPSTGIETQYF; CDR3 DNA: TGTGCCAGCAGCGTAGACCCATCCACAGGGATAGAGACCCAGTACTTC
V gene: TRBV19; J gene: TRBJ2-1; CDR3 length: 14; D gene: NA; clone size: NA; CDR3 protein: CASSDPLVGNEQFF; CDR3 DNA: TGTGCCAGTAGTGACCCCTTGGTGGGCAATGAGCAGTTCTTC
V gene: TRBV9; J gene: TRBJ2-2; CDR3 length: 13; D gene: NA; clone size: once; CDR3 protein: CASSEGSPGELFF; CDR3 DNA: TGTGCCAGCAGTGAAGGGAGCCCCGGGGAGCTGTTTTTT
V gene: TRBV7-9; J gene: TRBJ1-5; CDR3 length: 18; D gene: NA; clone size: NA; CDR3 protein: CASSPWMGSFDSNQPQHF; CDR3 DNA: TGTGCCAGCAGCCCCTGGATGGGATCCTTCGACTCTAATCAGCCCCAGCATTTT
V gene: TRBV28; J gene: TRBJ1-5; CDR3 length: 15; D gene: NA; clone size: NA; CDR3 protein: CASRWGEWGNQPQHF; CDR3 DNA: TGTGCCAGCAGGTGGGGGGAATGGGGCAATCAGCCCCAGCATTTT
V gene: TRBV5-4; J gene: TRBJ1-2; CDR3 length: 13; D gene: TRBD1; clone size: NA; CDR3 protein: CASSLRQGRGYTF; CDR3 DNA: TGTGCCAGCAGCTTGAGACAGGGCAGGGGCTACACCTTC
V gene: TRBV27; J gene: TRBJ1-2; CDR3 length: 13; D gene: NA; clone size: NA; CDR3 protein: CASSLAGTYGYTF; CDR3 DNA: TGTGCCAGCAGTTTAGCGGGCACCTATGGCTACACCTTC
V gene: TRBV28; J gene: TRBJ2-5; CDR3 length: 14; D gene: NA; clone size: NA; CDR3 protein: CASRLQGEEETQYF; CDR3 DNA: TGTGCCAGCAGGTTACAGGGAGAGGAGGAGACCCAGTACTTC
V gene: TRBV28; J gene: TRBJ2-5; CDR3 length: 16; D gene: NA; clone size: NA; CDR3 protein: CASSRAVGSRGETQYF; CDR3 DNA: TGTGCCAGCAGCCGCGCCGTCGGTAGTCGGGGAGAGACCCAGTACTTC
V gene: TRBV5-5; J gene: TRBJ1-1; CDR3 length: 14; D gene: NA; clone size: NA; CDR3 protein: CASSLAGMNTEAFF; CDR3 DNA: TGTGCCAGCAGCTTGGCAGGAATGAACACTGAAGCTTTCTTT
V gene: TRBV28; J gene: TRBJ1-1; CDR3 length: 12; D gene: NA; clone size: NA; CDR3 protein: CASSNLNTEAFF; CDR3 DNA: TGTGCCAGCAGCAATTTAAACACTGAAGCTTTCTTT
V gene: TRBV6-5; J gene: TRBJ2-7; CDR3 length: 14; D gene: TRBD1; clone size: NA; CDR3 protein: CASSPRQGPYEQYF; CDR3 DNA: TGTGCCAGCAGTCCGAGACAGGGGCCCTACGAGCAGTACTTC
V gene: TRBV5-8; J gene: TRBJ2-5; CDR3 length: 13; D gene: NA; clone size: NA; CDR3 protein: CASSQGGEETQYF; CDR3 DNA: TGTGCCAGCAGCCAGGGGGGAGAAGAGACCCAGTACTTC
V gene: TRBV5-1; J gene: TRBJ1-6; CDR3 length: 15; D gene: NA; clone size: NA; CDR3 protein: CASSSDGIGGSPLHF; CDR3 DNA: TGCGCCAGCAGCTCGGACGGGATAGGGGGTTCACCCCTCCACTTT
V gene: TRBV7-9; J gene: TRBJ2-7; CDR3 length: 15; D gene: NA; clone size: NA; CDR3 protein: CASSLAGASSYEQYF; CDR3 DNA: TGTGCCAGCAGCTTAGCGGGGGCCAGCTCCTACGAGCAGTACTTC
V gene: TRBV11-2; J gene: TRBJ1-1; CDR3 length: 12; D gene: NA; clone size: NA; CDR3 protein: CASSLSKNEAFF; CDR3 DNA: TGTGCCAGCAGCTTAAGCAAAAACGAAGCTTTCTTT
V gene: TRBV3-1/TRBV3-2; J gene: TRBJ1-4; CDR3 length: 16; D gene: NA; clone size: NA; CDR3 protein: CASSQDRQGCNEKLFF; CDR3 DNA: TGTGCCAGCAGCCAAGATCGTCAGGGGTGTAATGAAAAACTGTTTTTT
V gene: TRBV20-1; J gene: TRBJ2-7; CDR3 length: 10; D gene: NA; clone size: NA; CDR3 protein: CSVADYEQYF; CDR3 DNA: TGCAGTGTAGCCGACTACGAGCAGTACTTC
V gene: TRBV3-1/TRBV3-2; J gene: TRBJ2-5; CDR3 length: 14; D gene: NA; clone size: NA; CDR3 protein: CASSQAYGQETQYF; CDR3 DNA: TGTGCCAGCAGCCAAGCCTACGGACAAGAGACCCAGTACTTC
V gene: TRBV7-3; J gene: TRBJ2-2; CDR3 length: 16; D gene: NA; clone size: NA; CDR3 protein: CASRWDRALNTGELFF; CDR3 DNA: TGTGCCAGCAGATGGGACCGAGCCCTGAACACCGGGGAGCTGTTTTTT
V gene: TRBV6-6; J gene: TRBJ2-2; CDR3 length: 15; D gene: TRBD1; clone size: NA; CDR3 protein: CASSYPQTGTGELFF; CDR3 DNA: TGTGCCAGCAGTTACCCGCAGACAGGGACCGGGGAGCTGTTTTTT
V gene: TRBV29-1; J gene: TRBJ2-7; CDR3 length: 13; D gene: NA; clone size: NA; CDR3 protein: CSVADTGSDEQYF; CDR3 DNA: TGCAGCGTCGCAGACACAGGGTCTGACGAGCAGTACTTC
V gene: TRBV29-1; J gene: TRBJ1-3; CDR3 length: 14; D gene: TRBD1; clone size: NA; CDR3 protein: CSVGQGSSGNTIYF; CDR3 DNA: TGCAGCGTTGGACAGGGTAGCTCTGGAAACACCATATATTTT
V gene: TRBV5-1; J gene: TRBJ1-2; CDR3 length: 13; D gene: NA; clone size: NA; CDR3 protein: CASSEVGHYGYTF; CDR3 DNA: TGCGCCAGCAGCGAAGTGGGTCACTATGGCTACACCTTC
V gene: TRBV28; J gene: TRBJ1-1; CDR3 length: 13; D gene: NA; clone size: NA; CDR3 protein: CASTRAISLEAFF; CDR3 DNA: TGTGCCAGCACCAGGGCGATATCACTTGAAGCTTTCTTT
V gene: TRBV7-2; J gene: TRBJ2-1; CDR3 length: 12; D gene: NA; clone size: NA; CDR3 protein: CASSRTRGEQFF; CDR3 DNA: TGTGCCAGCAGCCGGACCCGGGGTGAGCAGTTCTTC
V gene: TRBV30; J gene: TRBJ1-5; CDR3 length: 13; D gene: NA; clone size: NA; CDR3 protein: CASGRSVQQPQHF; CDR3 DNA: TGTGCCTCCGGCCGGAGTGTGCAGCAGCCCCAGCATTTT